This T cell receptor (beta chain) was captured in a study of T-cell reconstitution after alpha-beta-depleted transplantation in children. TCRbeta library preparation incorporated unique molecular identifiers. TCRdb redid the calling of the PCR reads with MiXCR, one entry per CDR3 protein. The table lists approximately 980,000 distinct CDR3 sequences, roughly 31% of them singletons. The CDR3 extends over 12 amino acids. The germline gives CDR1 LGHNA, CDR2 YSLEER. Between the trimmed V and J ends, which lost 0 bases and 17 bases, there was a span of 13 bases. To note about this clonotype: Its antigen is still unknown.

Study results and caveats: Surviving recipient cells, namely T cells and thymic progenitors, were the source of high day-60 TCRbeta diversity in some patients. One year post-transplant, T-cell counts and diversity were largely derived from T cells produced anew. Approximately two months post-transplant, alpha-beta T cells reportedly originated from several hundred expanded graft clones.

The genes are TRBV4-3 and TRBJ1-4, with D hard to call. This TCR was sampled from a boy younger than two who had a stem cell transplant for SCID, so the T cells may come from the graft donor. The sequenced sample was PBMCs, mostly from graft donor cells, obtained 360 days after TCRalphabeta/CD19-depleted stem cell transplant. The CDR3 DNA is TGCGCCAGCAGCCAAGAGGCCAACTGGTGTTTTTTT. This codes for CASSQEANWCFF.